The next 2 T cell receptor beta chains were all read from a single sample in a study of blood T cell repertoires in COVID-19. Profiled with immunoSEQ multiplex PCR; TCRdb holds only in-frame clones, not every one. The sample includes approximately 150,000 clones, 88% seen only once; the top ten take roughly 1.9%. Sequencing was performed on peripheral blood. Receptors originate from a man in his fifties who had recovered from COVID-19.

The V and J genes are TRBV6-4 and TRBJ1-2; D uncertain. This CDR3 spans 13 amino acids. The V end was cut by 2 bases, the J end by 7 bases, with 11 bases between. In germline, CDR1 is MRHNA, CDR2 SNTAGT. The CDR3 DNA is TGTGCCAGCAGTGACCCTGGCGGGTTTGGCTACACCTTC. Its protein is CASSDPGGFGYTF.

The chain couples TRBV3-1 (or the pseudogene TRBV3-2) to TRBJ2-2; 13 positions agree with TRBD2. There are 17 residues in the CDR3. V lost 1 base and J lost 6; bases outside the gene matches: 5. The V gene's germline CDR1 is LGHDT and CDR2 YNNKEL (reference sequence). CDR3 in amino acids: CASSQAGLAGAAGELFF. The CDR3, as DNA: TGTGCCAGCAGCCAAGCAGGACTAGCGGGGGCCGCCGGGGAGCTGTTTTTT.